Described below is a single T cell receptor (beta chain) sequence and its context. Random-hexamer reverse transcription was applied to about 0.45 to 1 ug RNA. Amplification of the TCR beta CDR3 was carried out by immunoSEQ multiplex PCR, which spanned a total of 54 Vbeta and 13 Jbeta segments. Each CDR3 protein is one row after TCRdb ran MiXCR on the immunoSEQ multiplex PCR reads. The sample comprises some 130,000 distinct CDR3 sequences, approximately 89% of which are singletons, and roughly 0.25% rests with the top ten. This sample stems from a study of CD8 T cells in Susac syndrome. Sequencing of TCR beta, carried out with a high-throughput approach, was applied to CD8+ and CD4+ T cells from the blood. Germline assignment: CDR1 MGHDK and CDR2 SYGVNS. This CDR3 has 15 residues. V lost 7 bases and J 4 bases, leaving 20 bases between the germline ends.

V gene TRBV25-1 combines with J gene TRBJ2-7; possibly TRBD1 for D (5 bases). The source is a human donor with multiple sclerosis. The sample was CD8+ T cells from PBMCs. Here the CDR3 reads CASKGFAGRSYEQYF. The DNA for the CDR3 is TGTGCCAGCAAGGGGTTCGCAGGGCGGTCATACGAGCAGTACTTC.